Below are 19 T cell receptor beta chains sequenced from a single sample in a study of CD8 T cells in Susac syndrome (dated by TCRdb to between 2018 and 2021). Libraries were constructed by the immunoSEQ multiplex PCR assay. RNA was extracted using the RNeasy kit, and roughly 0.5 to 1 microgram was reverse transcribed with random hexamers. In TCRdb, the public reads were trimmed at Q25 with fastp and aligned with MiXCR, with productive beta chains retained. Identical CDR3 protein sequences are pooled into one entry, listed with their most common genes and DNA. Recorded for this sample are 75,000 to 95,000 distinct CDR3 sequences; 85% to 95% of them occurred a single time. Of the sample, about 0.45% falls within the top ten clones. Sequenced material: CD8+ T cells from PBMCs. These receptors all come from a human donor with Susac syndrome.

The chain combines TRBV14 with TRBJ2-1; no clear D gene. V was shortened by 1 base and J by 8 bases, with 3 bases between the two germline ends. The CDR3 length is 11 residues. Germline CDR1 is SGHDN and CDR2 is FVKESK. The CDR3: CASSQAYEQFF. The CDR3 region has the DNA TGTGCCAGCAGCCAAGCATATGAGCAGTTCTTC. Supplemented by reference TRBV14 and TRBJ2-1, the full variable domain reads EAGVTQFPSHSVIEKGQTVTLRCDPISGHDNLYWYRRVMGKEIKFLLHFVKESKQDESGMPNNRFLAERTGGTYSTLKVQPAELEDSGVYFCASSQAYEQFFGPGTRLTVL.

The V gene is TRBV5-1, the J gene TRBJ2-1; tentatively, D is TRBD1 or TRBD2 (5 bases each). Between the trimmed V and J ends, which lost 4 bases and 0 bases, there was a span of 11 bases. This CDR3 has 15 residues. Germline CDR1 is SGHRS and CDR2 is YFSETQ. CDR3 nucleotides: TGCGCCAGCAGCCTGGGGGATAGCTCCTACAATGAGCAGTTCTTC. It codes for CASSLGDSSYNEQFF.

This clonotype was counted between two and nine times. The V and J genes are TRBV7-8 and TRBJ1-5; D uncertain. This CDR3 comprises 14 residues. The germline gives CDR1 SGHVS, CDR2 FQNEAQ. Between the trimmed V and J ends, which lost 5 bases and 0 bases, there was a span of 8 bases. The CDR3 sequence: CASSEDVSNQPQHF. CDR3 DNA: TGTGCCAGCAGCGAAGACGTTAGCAATCAGCCCCAGCATTTT.

The chain is built from TRBV29-1 and TRBJ2-1, with 10 bases lining up with TRBD1. Looked up from germline, CDR1 is SQVTM and CDR2 is ANQGSEA. Germline trimming cut 6 bases from V and 5 bases from J; bases unmatched to any gene: 4. The CDR3 sequence is 13 residues long. The CDR3: CSVGTGDHNEQFF. The CDR3 DNA follows: TGCAGCGTGGGGACAGGGGACCACAATGAGCAGTTCTTC.

The chain couples TRBV4-1 to TRBJ1-1; no clear D. V lost 1 base, J lost 3 bases, and 6 bases lay in between. This CDR3 has 13 amino acids. CDR1 and CDR2 from the germline V gene are MGHRA and YSYEKL. CDR3 in DNA: TGCGCCAGCAGCCAAGGAGGGTACACTGAAGCTTTCTTT. It translates to CASSQGGYTEAFF.

This chain connects TRBV9 to TRBJ1-3; D gene uncertain. Trimming took 7 bases from V and 4 from J, leaving 6 bases between them. The germline gives CDR1 SGDLS, CDR2 YYNGEE. The CDR3 consists of 11 residues. CDR3 region: CASSTGNTIYF. CDR3 nucleotide sequence: TGTGCCAGCTCCACAGGAAACACCATATATTTT. The full variable domain, completed using reference TRBV9 and TRBJ1-3, is DSGVTQTPKHLITATGQRVTLRCSPRSGDLSVYWYQQSLDQGLQFLIQYYNGEERAKGNILERFSAQQFPDLHSELNLSSLELGDSALYFCASSTGNTIYFGEGSWLTVV.

V gene TRBV20-1 combines with J gene TRBJ2-7; 7 bases fit TRBD1. Germline values: CDR1 DFQATT, CDR2 SNEGSKA (reference sequence). This CDR3 comprises 15 residues. V gave up 6 bases and J gave up 4 bases; unmatched junction bases: 15. The CDR3 DNA is TGCAGTGCCTCGACAGGGCTTGCGAACCAATACGAGCAGTACTTC. Its protein is CSASTGLANQYEQYF.

The J gene is TRBJ2-3, the V gene TRBV19; D is ambiguous. Germline V CDR1 and CDR2: LNHDA, SQIVND (reference sequence). V lost 1 base, J lost 3 bases, and 8 bases lay in between. The CDR3 has 14 amino acids. The CDR3 coding sequence is TGTGCCAGTAGTATAGTAGTCGGGACAGATACGCAGTATTTT. Protein product: CASSIVVGTDTQYF.

This rearrangement joins TRBV20-1 to TRBJ2-7, with a tentative D call TRBD2 (5 bases). The CDR3 has 14 amino acids. Germline V gene data show CDR1 as DFQATT and CDR2 as SNEGSKA (reference sequence). Trimming removed 3 bases at V and 4 bases at J, with 16 bases between. The DNA of the CDR3 is TGCAGTGCTAGTGAATCGAGCGGAAGGTACGAGCAGTACTTC. Amino acids: CSASESSGRYEQYF.

This chain links TRBV5-6 with TRBJ2-5, with D perhaps assigned TRBD1 or TRBD2 (5 bases each). There are 14 residues in the CDR3. Trimming left V 7 bases short and J 5 bases short, with 18 bases between. Germline V gives CDR1 SGHDT, CDR2 YYEEEE. The CDR3 DNA reads as TGTGCCAGCTTCACCCCGGGACCCCGGGAGACCCAGTACTTC. Its protein product is CASFTPGPRETQYF. The variable domain in full, completed from reference TRBV5-6 and TRBJ2-5, reads DAGVTQSPTHLIKTRGQQVTLRCSPKSGHDTVSWYQQALGQGPQFIFQYYEEEERQRGNFPDRFSGHQFPNYSSELNVNALLLGDSALYLCASFTPGPRETQYFGPGTRLLVL.

V gene TRBV9 combines with J gene TRBJ2-1; the D gene is possibly TRBD2 (5 bases). This CDR3 is 15 amino acids long. Germline V lookup: CDR1 SGDLS, CDR2 YYNGEE. V gave up 0 bases and J gave up 8 bases, with 15 bases separating them. The CDR3 region is CASSVVSEVFDEQFF. The DNA for the CDR3 is TGTGCCAGCAGCGTAGTTAGCGAGGTGTTCGATGAGCAGTTCTTC.

The chain is built from TRBV20-1 and TRBJ2-7; 8 bases map to TRBD2. V shed 0 bases and J 3 bases; nucleotides not matched to a gene: 7. The CDR3 runs to 15 residues. CDR1 and CDR2 (germline): DFQATT, SNEGSKA (reference sequence). The CDR3 DNA reads TGCAGTGCTAGAGATCAAACGGGAGGGCTCTACGAGCAGTACTTC. It translates to CSARDQTGGLYEQYF.

The chain combines TRBV12-3 or TRBV12-4 with TRBJ2-1, with 7 bases that match TRBD1. The CDR3 runs to 16 residues. V lost 7 bases, J lost 5 bases, and 14 bases stayed unmatched. This CDR3 reads CASTITGQRQHNEQFF. The DNA of the CDR3 is TGTGCCAGCACAATAACGGGACAGAGGCAACACAATGAGCAGTTCTTC.

This clonotype has a handful of counts. The chain joins TRBV19 to TRBJ2-3; 11 bases map to TRBD2. The CDR3 loop spans 15 amino acids. Germline CDR1 and CDR2: LNHDA and SQIVND (reference sequence). J lost 4 bases, V lost 6 bases, and 6 bases had no gene match. The CDR3 nucleotides are TGTGCCAGTAGCCCCCTAGCGGGAGGTGCAGATACGCAGTATTTT. Translating gives CASSPLAGGADTQYF.

The chain combines TRBV5-1 with TRBJ2-5, with TRBD1 matching 9 bases. The CDR3 sequence is 14 residues long. The germline CDR1 and CDR2 sequences are SGHRS and YFSETQ. With 3 bases clipped from V and 2 bases from J, the junction kept 2 bases outside the gene matches. The CDR3 spells CASSSGQGQETQYF. Here the CDR3 DNA reads TGCGCCAGCAGCTCGGGACAGGGACAAGAGACCCAGTACTTC. Variable domain in full (rest from reference TRBV5-1 and TRBJ2-5): KAGVTQTPRYLIKTRGQQVTLSCSPISGHRSVSWYQQTPGQGLQFLFEYFSETQRNKGNFPGRFSGRQFSNSRSEMNVSTLELGDSALYLCASSSGQGQETQYFGPGTRLLVL.

This chain links TRBV12-3 or TRBV12-4 with TRBJ2-5; 7 bases map to TRBD2. The CDR3 length is 15 residues. Unmatched junction bases numbered 8, after V lost 5 bases and J lost 2 bases. DNA for the CDR3: TGTGCCAGCAGTCTCCCCCGGGGGGAGCAAGAGACCCAGTACTTC. It yields the protein CASSLPRGEQETQYF.

The gene calls are TRBV29-1 and TRBJ2-7, with D perhaps matching TRBD1 (6 bases). The germline V gene encodes CDR1 SQVTM and CDR2 ANQGSEA. V was pared by 6 bases and J by 5 bases, with 11 bases between. There are 11 residues in the CDR3. CDR3 protein: CSVGALHEQYF. The CDR3 nucleotides are TGCAGCGTGGGGGCCCTCCACGAGCAGTACTTC.

For the CDR3, the DNA is TGTGCCACCAGCAGAGACAGGGGTGAAGCTTTCTTT. As protein: CATSRDRGEAFF. The rearrangement links TRBV15 to TRBJ1-1; tentative D call: TRBD1 (6 bases). Germline CDR1 LNHNV, CDR2 YYDKDF (reference sequence). Trimming removed 0 bases at V and 7 bases at J, with 6 bases between. The CDR3 extends over 12 amino acids.

This chain links TRBV20-1 with TRBJ2-3; D is ambiguous. V was pared by 3 bases and J by 6 bases, with 19 bases between. Germline-derived CDR1 and CDR2 are DFQATT and SNEGSKA (reference sequence). The CDR3 is 15 amino acids. CDR3 DNA: TGCAGTGCTAGGTTCGTCGAGCGTGGTGGGGATACGCAGTATTTT. Protein: CSARFVERGGDTQYF.